Below are 11 T cell receptor beta chains sequenced from a single sample in a study of vaccination effects on CD4 cells after COVID-19. Method: immunoSEQ multiplex PCR; TCRdb's copy keeps in-frame clones and lacks some. The table records some 40,000 clones, approximately 70% of them present only once. Sequencing followed a ViraFEST assay step that expanded antigen-specific CD4+ T cells with viral peptide pools. The culture ran for nine to eleven days, and then CD4+ T cells were isolated. SARS-CoV-2 infected the person between March and December 2020, as confirmed by PCR. No antigen has been identified for these receptors. Here the sequenced sample was CD4+ T cells from PBMCs cultured with a peptide pool, taken before COVID-19 vaccination. The source of these receptors is a human donor who had a prior SARS-CoV-2 infection.

V usage is TRBV6-6 and J usage is TRBJ1-6; D call uncertain. The V end lost 2 bases, the J end lost 14 bases, and 16 bases lay between the germline ends. Germline V gene lookup returns CDR1 MNHNY and CDR2 SVGAGI (reference sequence). The CDR3 is made up of 14 amino acids. The CDR3: CASSYGSSSLSLHF. CDR3 coding DNA: TGTGCCAGCAGTTACGGGAGCTCCTCGTTGTCCCTCCACTTT.

The CDR3 spells CASSSSGAVQETQYF. The CDR3, as DNA: TGTGCCAGCAGCTCCTCAGGGGCTGTCCAAGAGACCCAGTACTTC. The rearrangement uses TRBV7-3 and TRBJ2-5; D may be TRBD1 (6 bases). V was clipped by 4 bases and J by 1 base, with 13 bases between them. Germline values: CDR1 SGHTA, CDR2 FQGTGA. The CDR3 is 15 residues long.

In this sample, this clone turned up a few times. This chain uses TRBV5-5 with TRBJ2-7; TRBD1 agrees at 9 bases. Germline-derived CDR1 and CDR2 are SGHKS and YYEKEE (reference sequence). The CDR3 has 16 residues. The V gene end was trimmed by 4 bases and the J gene end by 4 bases; junction bases not matched to a gene: 12. Here the CDR3 reads CASSRSVQGASYEQYF. CDR3 in DNA: TGTGCCAGCAGCAGAAGCGTACAGGGGGCATCGTACGAGCAGTACTTC.

J is TRBJ2-7 and V is TRBV7-9; the D gene is possibly TRBD1 (5 bases). The length of the CDR3 is 12 residues. Germline lookup yields CDR1 SEHNR and CDR2 FQNEAQ (reference sequence). Trimming shortened V by 6 bases and J by 5 bases, and 11 bases separated the two germline ends. CDR3 nucleotide sequence: TGTGCCAGCAGTTTGGACATTGACGAGCAGTACTTC. This gives the protein CASSLDIDEQYF.

The V call is TRBV5-6, the J call TRBJ1-2, with TRBD1 matching over 9 bases. The junction had 13 bases not matched to a gene; V was cut back by 1 base and J by 6 bases. From germline, CDR1 is SGHDT and CDR2 YYEEEE. This CDR3 is built from 17 residues. The CDR3 reads CASSLIQGALGIDGYTF. Written as DNA, the CDR3 is TGTGCCAGCAGCTTGATACAGGGGGCGCTCGGTATCGATGGCTACACCTTC.

This clone was recorded once. This chain uses TRBV11-2 with TRBJ2-1; 10 nucleotides align to TRBD2. V lost 4 bases and J lost 3; bases outside the gene matches: 12. Germline V gene data show CDR1 as SGHAT and CDR2 as FQNNGV. This CDR3 is 18 amino acids long. CDR3 loop: CASSYSGGVLAVYNEQFF. CDR3 sequence (DNA): TGTGCCAGCAGCTACAGCGGGGGGGTGCTAGCGGTCTACAATGAGCAGTTCTTC.

CDR3 residues: CASSYSSVSYEQYF. CDR3 in DNA: TGTGCCAGCAGTTACAGTTCAGTCTCCTACGAGCAGTACTTC. The chain uses TRBV6-2 or TRBV6-3 and TRBJ2-7; D gene ambiguous. This CDR3 contains 14 residues. In germline, CDR1 is MNHEY, CDR2 SVGEGT. V dropped 2 bases and J dropped 0 bases, with 8 bases sitting between them.

The chain has TRBV10-3 and TRBJ1-2; D is uncertain. This CDR3 has 13 amino acids. Trimming removed 2 bases at V and 8 bases at J, with 12 bases between. Germline V CDR1 and CDR2: ENHRY, SYGVKD. In DNA, the CDR3 is TGTGCCATCAGTGAGCGGGCGGCGGGCGGCTACACCTTC. It encodes CAISERAAGGYTF.

The genes are TRBV9 and TRBJ2-3; tentative D call: TRBD2 (7 bases). The V end was cut by 4 bases, the J end by 2 bases, with 17 bases between. The germline V gene has CDR1 SGDLS and CDR2 YYNGEE. The CDR3 is 16 amino acids. The CDR3 spells CASSPRGGAHTDTQYF. The DNA of the CDR3 is TGTGCCAGCAGCCCCAGGGGAGGGGCCCACACAGATACGCAGTATTTT.

The rearrangement uses TRBV19 and TRBJ1-2; a possible D gene is TRBD1 (6 bases). V dropped 3 bases and J dropped 4 bases, with 12 bases sitting between them. The germline V gene encodes CDR1 LNHDA and CDR2 SQIVND (reference sequence). The CDR3 covers 14 residues. The CDR3 DNA follows: TGTGCCAGTAGTATTGGCTCCAGGGGCTATGGCTACACCTTC. Its translation is CASSIGSRGYGYTF.

This clone was detected a few times. The chain combines TRBV18 with TRBJ2-5; D may be TRBD2 (6 bases). This CDR3 comprises 16 residues. The V end was cut by 3 bases, the J end by 10 bases, with 24 bases between. Per germline, CDR1 KGHSH and CDR2 LQKENI. CDR3 nucleotides: TGTGCCAGCTCACCTCCCCGGCGGGGACTTACGGGGGACCAGTACTTC. It yields the protein CASSPPRRGLTGDQYF.